This section outlines one T cell receptor beta chain sequence together with its context. This record comes from a study of blood T cell repertoires in COVID-19. Study-wide background: Some COVID-19 samples were acute and others convalescent; all came from the United States, Italy and Spain. PBMCs, B-cell-depleted T cells, or T cells provided the cDNA or gDNA that made up the material.

Authors' processing steps: Reference gene primer amplification gave nucleated cell count estimates. Clones were sequenced by immunoSEQ multiplex PCR, and TCRdb holds only the in-frame ones, with some missing. The D gene and trimming were derived from the DNA, and the V and J assignments and clone size from that table. This sample has roughly 150,000 clones, with around 80% found just once. The clonotype comes from a woman in her 70s who had recovered from COVID-19. The sequenced material came from peripheral blood.

The CDR3 region has the DNA TGTGCCAGCAGTCCGTCCAGGGAGGGCTCAACCATATATTTT. Its protein is CASSPSREGSTIYF. This sequence joins TRBV6-6 and TRBJ1-3, with D maybe TRBD1 (5 bases). The CDR3 is 14 residues long. V gave up 5 bases and J gave up 10 bases, with 18 bases separating them. Per the germline V gene, CDR1 is MNHNY and CDR2 is SVGAGI (reference sequence).